Presented here are 17 T cell receptor beta chains from one specimen sequenced in a study of T cell clones after liver transplantation. Assay: immunoSEQ multiplex PCR; the TCRdb copy retains only in-frame clones and omits some. The repertoire holds around 51,000 clones, with 80% to 90% as singletons. The source material was CD8+ T cells from blood, sampled 12 months after liver transplant. These receptors were taken from a human patient who received a liver transplant. The graft donor may have contributed some T cells.

The chain recombines TRBV7-6 with TRBJ1-1; D not resolved. The CDR3 is 14 amino acids. Trimming left V 0 bases short and J 1 base short, with 6 bases between. From germline, CDR1 is SGHVS and CDR2 FNYEAQ. This chain's CDR3 is CASSLAPANTEAFF. The CDR3 DNA reads TGTGCCAGCAGCTTAGCCCCAGCGAACACTGAAGCTTTCTTT.

The V call is TRBV7-9, the J call TRBJ1-3; D possibly corresponds to TRBD1 (6 bases). CDR1 and CDR2 from the germline V gene are SEHNR and FQNEAQ (reference sequence). Trimming pared 4 bases from V and 8 bases from J, leaving 21 bases between. The CDR3 has 16 residues. The CDR3 sequence is CASSSNQGMLMDTIYF. The CDR3 DNA reads as TGTGCCAGCAGCTCAAATCAGGGGATGCTCATGGACACCATATATTTT.

This chain links TRBV28 with TRBJ2-3, with 7 bases lining up with TRBD1. CDR1 is MDHEN and CDR2 is SYDVKM in the germline V gene. There are 14 residues in the CDR3. V gave up 6 bases and J gave up 4 bases; unmatched junction bases: 7. The CDR3 sequence is CASSTRQGSDTQYF. CDR3 DNA: TGTGCCAGCAGCACCCGACAGGGTTCAGATACGCAGTATTTT.

The J gene is TRBJ2-7, the V gene TRBV27; 10 bases line up with TRBD2. With V trimmed by 4 bases and J by 1 base, 10 bases remained unmatched. The CDR3 contains 17 residues. CDR1 and CDR2 from the germline V gene are MNHEY and SMNVEV (reference sequence). The CDR3 is CASSSLGTSEHSYEQYF. CDR3 nucleotide sequence: TGTGCCAGCAGTTCCCTTGGGACTAGCGAACATTCCTACGAGCAGTACTTC.

CDR3 sequence reads: CASSYTTVSNEKLFF. The CDR3 bases are TGCGCCAGCAGCTATACGACGGTTAGTAATGAAAAACTGTTTTTT. The chain couples TRBV4-1 to TRBJ1-4; D gene uncertain. CDR3 length equals 15 residues. Germline V gene lookup returns CDR1 MGHRA and CDR2 YSYEKL. Deletions cut 5 bases from V and 4 bases from J, with 14 bases between.

The CDR3 region has the DNA TGTGCCAGCAGCTTGGGAGAACCGGGACTAGCGGGAGTATACGAGCAGTACTTC. It specifies CASSLGEPGLAGVYEQYF. The rearrangement links TRBV5-4 to TRBJ2-7; 14 bases are a match to TRBD2. V dropped 0 bases and J dropped 4; count of bases not matched to a gene: 9. Germline V gives CDR1 SGHNT, CDR2 YYREEE (reference sequence). The CDR3 has 18 amino acids. The whole variable domain, filled in from reference TRBV5-4 and TRBJ2-7, reads ETGVTQSPTHLIKTRGQQVTLRCSSQSGHNTVSWYQQALGQGPQFIFQYYREEENGRGNFPPRFSGLQFPNYSSELNVNALELDDSALYLCASSLGEPGLAGVYEQYFGPGTRLTVT.

The rearrangement joins TRBV25-1 to TRBJ1-1; possibly TRBD1 for D (6 bases). This CDR3 is built from 15 residues. The V end lost 3 bases, the J end lost 5 bases, and 16 bases lay between the germline ends. CDR1 is MGHDK, CDR2 SYGVNS, per germline. The CDR3 DNA follows: TGTGCCAGCAGTGAGGAGAAGGGGGGATGGACTGAAGCTTTCTTT. Its protein product is CASSEEKGGWTEAFF.

The chain employs TRBV7-2 and TRBJ2-7; D is tentatively TRBD1 or TRBD2 (5 bases each). V was clipped by 3 bases and J by 3 bases, with 9 bases between them. This CDR3 is built from 13 residues. Germline CDR1 is SGHTA and CDR2 is FQGNSA. For the CDR3, the DNA is TGTGCCAGCAGCTTGGGGGACGTCTACGAGCAGTACTTC. It specifies CASSLGDVYEQYF. The whole variable domain, remainder taken from reference TRBV7-2 and TRBJ2-7, is GAGVSQSPSNKVTEKGKDVELRCDPISGHTALYWYRQSLGQGLEFLIYFQGNSAPDKSGLPSDRFSAERTGGSVSTLTIQRTQQEDSAVYLCASSLGDVYEQYFGPGTRLTVT.

V is TRBV7-2 and J is TRBJ2-3; the match to TRBD1 covers 9 bases. The CDR3 totals 14 residues. Germline loops: CDR1 SGHTA, CDR2 FQGNSA. V trimming: 4 bases; J trimming: 7 bases; junction bases outside the gene matches: 6. DNA for the CDR3: TGTGCCAGCAGCTCCGGGACAGGGTTTTATACGCAGTATTTT. Translation: CASSSGTGFYTQYF.

The chain employs TRBV19 and TRBJ2-6, with no clear D. The CDR3 sequence is 15 residues long. Trimming left V 5 bases short and J 0 bases short, with 8 bases between. Germline CDR1 and CDR2: LNHDA and SQIVND (reference sequence). The DNA for the CDR3 is TGTGCCAGTAGTGGCACCCCCTCTGGGGCCAACGTCCTGACTTTC. Translation: CASSGTPSGANVLTF.

CDR3 DNA: TGTGCCAGCAGTTTAACAGGGGGGTATGGCTACACCTTC. Translating it yields CASSLTGGYGYTF. This sequence joins TRBV27 and TRBJ1-2, with 8 bases identical to TRBD1. This CDR3 spans 13 amino acids. Germline trimming cut 2 bases from V and 5 bases from J; bases unmatched to any gene: 1. Germline CDR1 reads MNHEY; CDR2 reads SMNVEV (reference sequence).

This chain connects TRBV5-1 to TRBJ2-2; 8 bases align to TRBD2. Germline V lookup: CDR1 SGHRS, CDR2 YFSETQ. V gave up 4 bases and J gave up 6 bases; unmatched junction bases: 8. The CDR3 totals 15 residues. The CDR3 loop is CASSGSGSRPGELFF. The CDR3 region has the DNA TGCGCCAGCAGCGGGAGCGGGAGTCGTCCCGGGGAGCTGTTTTTT.

Note on this clone: The identical CDR3 is also encoded by other nucleotide sequences in the sample. The V and J genes are TRBV27 and TRBJ2-7; 11 positions match TRBD1. CDR3 length equals 14 residues. CDR1 and CDR2 from the germline V gene are MNHEY and SMNVEV (reference sequence). The V gene end was trimmed by 6 bases and the J gene end by 3 bases; junction bases not matched to a gene: 4. In DNA form, the CDR3 reads TGTGCCAGCAGCCCCGGGACAGGGGGCTACGAGCAGTACTTC. Its protein product is CASSPGTGGYEQYF.

This clone appeared a single time. This sequence joins TRBV28 and TRBJ2-5; D might be TRBD2 (5 bases). The CDR3 runs 15 residues. The germline CDR1 and CDR2 sequences are MDHEN and SYDVKM. Trimming stripped 5 bases from V and 5 bases from J, with 18 bases between. This CDR3 reads CASSQDWTHVETQYF. CDR3 in DNA: TGTGCCAGCAGTCAGGACTGGACCCATGTGGAGACCCAGTACTTC. Variable domain in full (rest from reference TRBV28 and TRBJ2-5): DVKVTQSSRYLVKRTGEKVFLECVQDMDHENMFWYRQDPGLGLRLIYFSYDVKMKEKGDIPEGYSVSREKKERFSLILESASTNQTSMYLCASSQDWTHVETQYFGPGTRLLVL.

This clone was recorded many times. The sample contains more than one DNA sequence encoding this CDR3. The chain links TRBV19 to TRBJ1-5; D remains ambiguous. CDR1 and CDR2 from the germline V gene are LNHDA and SQIVND (reference sequence). V lost 3 bases and J lost 0, with 3 bases in between. The CDR3 has 13 residues. DNA of the CDR3: TGTGCCAGTAGTATGAATAGCAATCAGCCCCAGCATTTT. It yields the protein CASSMNSNQPQHF.

This chain links TRBV7-6 with TRBJ2-7, with TRBD2 identical over 10 bases. The ends lost 5 bases at V and 5 bases at J; junction bases unmatched: 15. CDR1 and CDR2 from the germline V gene are SGHVS and FNYEAQ. The CDR3 length is 17 residues. In DNA, the CDR3 is TGTGCCAGCAGCAGCAATCCGGAGCGGGAGGGCATCCACGAGCAGTACTTC. Residues: CASSSNPEREGIHEQYF.

The sample holds one count of this clone. J is TRBJ1-2 and V is TRBV7-8; 8 bases match TRBD1. Germline CDR1 is SGHVS and CDR2 is FQNEAQ. The V segment lost 4 bases and the J segment 6 bases; nucleotides outside the gene matches: 1. The CDR3 sequence is 12 residues long. Here the CDR3 DNA reads TGTGCCAGCAGCTGGACAGGGAATGGCTACACCTTC. It specifies CASSWTGNGYTF.